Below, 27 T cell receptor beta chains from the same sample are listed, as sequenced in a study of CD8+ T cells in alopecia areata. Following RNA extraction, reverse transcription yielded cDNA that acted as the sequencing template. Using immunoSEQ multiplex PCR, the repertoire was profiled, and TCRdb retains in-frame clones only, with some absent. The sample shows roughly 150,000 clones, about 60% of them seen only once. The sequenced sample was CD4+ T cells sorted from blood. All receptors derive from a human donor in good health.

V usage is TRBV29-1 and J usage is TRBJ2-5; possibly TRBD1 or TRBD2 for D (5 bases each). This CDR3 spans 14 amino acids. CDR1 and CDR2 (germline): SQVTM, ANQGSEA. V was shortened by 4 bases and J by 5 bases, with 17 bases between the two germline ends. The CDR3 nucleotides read TGCAGCGTTGTGAGGGGATCTGCCCTTGAGACCCAGTACTTC. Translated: CSVVRGSALETQYF. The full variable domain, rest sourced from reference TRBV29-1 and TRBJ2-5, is SAVISQKPSRDICQRGTSLTIQCQVDSQVTMMFWYRQQPGQSLTLIATANQGSEATYESGFVIDKFPISRPNLTFSTLTVSNMSPEDSSIYLCSVVRGSALETQYFGPGTRLLVL.

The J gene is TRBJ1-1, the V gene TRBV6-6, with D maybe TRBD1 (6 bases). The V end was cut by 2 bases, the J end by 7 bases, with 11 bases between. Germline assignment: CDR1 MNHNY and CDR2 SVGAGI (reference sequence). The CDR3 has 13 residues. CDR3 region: CASSYRDINEAFF. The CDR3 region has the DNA TGTGCCAGCAGTTACCGGGACATCAATGAAGCTTTCTTT.

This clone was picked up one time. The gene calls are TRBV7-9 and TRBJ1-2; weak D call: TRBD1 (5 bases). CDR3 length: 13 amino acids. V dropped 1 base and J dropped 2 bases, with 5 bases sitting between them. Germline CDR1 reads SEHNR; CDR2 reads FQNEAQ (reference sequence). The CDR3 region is CASSLEGNYGYTF. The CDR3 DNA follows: TGTGCCAGCAGCTTAGAGGGGAACTATGGCTACACCTTC.

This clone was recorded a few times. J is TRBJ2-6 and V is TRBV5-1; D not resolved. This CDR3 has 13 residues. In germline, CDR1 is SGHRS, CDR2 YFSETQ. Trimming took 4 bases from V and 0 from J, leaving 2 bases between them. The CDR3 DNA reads TGCGCCAGCAGCACCTCTGGGGCCAACGTCCTGACTTTC. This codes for CASSTSGANVLTF.

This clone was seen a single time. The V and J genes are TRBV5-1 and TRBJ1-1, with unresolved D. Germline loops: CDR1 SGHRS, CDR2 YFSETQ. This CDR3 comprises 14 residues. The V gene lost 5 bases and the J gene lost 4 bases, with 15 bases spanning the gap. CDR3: CASSSSGQSTEAFF. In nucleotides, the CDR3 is TGCGCCAGCAGTAGTTCGGGTCAAAGCACTGAAGCTTTCTTT.

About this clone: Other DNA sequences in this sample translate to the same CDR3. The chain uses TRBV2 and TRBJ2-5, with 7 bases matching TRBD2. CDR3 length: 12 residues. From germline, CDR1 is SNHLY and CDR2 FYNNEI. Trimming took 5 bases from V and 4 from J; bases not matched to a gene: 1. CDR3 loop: CASSLAGETQYF. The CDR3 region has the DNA TGTGCCAGCAGTTTAGCGGGAGAGACCCAGTACTTC.

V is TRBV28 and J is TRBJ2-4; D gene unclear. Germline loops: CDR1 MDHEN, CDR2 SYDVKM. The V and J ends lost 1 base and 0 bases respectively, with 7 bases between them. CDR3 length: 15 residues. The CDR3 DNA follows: TGTGCCAGCAGTTTATCGGGTCTAGCCAAAAACATTCAGTACTTC. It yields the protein CASSLSGLAKNIQYF.

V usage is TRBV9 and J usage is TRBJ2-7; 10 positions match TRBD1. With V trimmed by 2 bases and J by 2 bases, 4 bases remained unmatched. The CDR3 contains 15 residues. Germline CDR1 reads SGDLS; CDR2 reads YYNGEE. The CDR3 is CASSVGQGRAYEQYF. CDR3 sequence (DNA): TGTGCCAGCAGCGTGGGACAGGGGAGGGCCTACGAGCAGTACTTC.

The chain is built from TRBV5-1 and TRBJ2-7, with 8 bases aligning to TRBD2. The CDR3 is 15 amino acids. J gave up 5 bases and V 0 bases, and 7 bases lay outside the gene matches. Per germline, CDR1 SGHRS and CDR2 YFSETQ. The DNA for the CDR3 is TGCGCCAGCAGCTTGGCCCGGGAGGGCCGGGACGAGCAGTACTTC. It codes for CASSLAREGRDEQYF. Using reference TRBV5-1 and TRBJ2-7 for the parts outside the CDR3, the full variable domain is KAGVTQTPRYLIKTRGQQVTLSCSPISGHRSVSWYQQTPGQGLQFLFEYFSETQRNKGNFPGRFSGRQFSNSRSEMNVSTLELGDSALYLCASSLAREGRDEQYFGPGTRLTVT.

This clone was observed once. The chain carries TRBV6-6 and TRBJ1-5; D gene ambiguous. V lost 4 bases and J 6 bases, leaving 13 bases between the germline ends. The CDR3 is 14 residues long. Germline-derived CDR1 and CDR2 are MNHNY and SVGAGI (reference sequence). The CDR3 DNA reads TGTGCCAGCAGTTCCGAGACAAGTAGTCAGCCCCAGCATTTT. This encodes CASSSETSSQPQHF.

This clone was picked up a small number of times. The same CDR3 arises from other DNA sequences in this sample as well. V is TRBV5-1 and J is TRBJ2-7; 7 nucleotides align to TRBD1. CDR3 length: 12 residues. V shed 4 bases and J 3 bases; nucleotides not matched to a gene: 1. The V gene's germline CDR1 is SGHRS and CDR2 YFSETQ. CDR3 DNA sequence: TGCGCCAGCAGCCGGGACAGCTACGAGCAGTACTTC. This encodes CASSRDSYEQYF. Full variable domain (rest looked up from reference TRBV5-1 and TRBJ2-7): KAGVTQTPRYLIKTRGQQVTLSCSPISGHRSVSWYQQTPGQGLQFLFEYFSETQRNKGNFPGRFSGRQFSNSRSEMNVSTLELGDSALYLCASSRDSYEQYFGPGTRLTVT.

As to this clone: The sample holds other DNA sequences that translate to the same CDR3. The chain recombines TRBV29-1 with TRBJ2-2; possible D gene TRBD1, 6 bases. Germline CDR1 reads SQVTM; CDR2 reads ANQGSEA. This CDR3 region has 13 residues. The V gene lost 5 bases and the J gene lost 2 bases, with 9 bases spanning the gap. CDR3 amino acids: CSVSGVNTGELFF. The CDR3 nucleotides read TGCAGCGTTTCAGGGGTTAACACCGGGGAGCTGTTTTTT.

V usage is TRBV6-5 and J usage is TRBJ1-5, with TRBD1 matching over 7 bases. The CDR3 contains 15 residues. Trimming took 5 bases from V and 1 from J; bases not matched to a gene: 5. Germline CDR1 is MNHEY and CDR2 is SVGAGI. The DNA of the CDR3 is TGTGCCAGCAGTCGACAGGGATACAGCAATCAGCCCCAGCATTTT. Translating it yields CASSRQGYSNQPQHF.

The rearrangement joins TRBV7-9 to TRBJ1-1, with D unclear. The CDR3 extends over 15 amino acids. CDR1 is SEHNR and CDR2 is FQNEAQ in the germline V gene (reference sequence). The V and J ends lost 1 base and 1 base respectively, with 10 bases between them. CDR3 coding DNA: TGTGCCAGCAGCTTAGACGGCAGGCCGAACACTGAAGCTTTCTTT. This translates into CASSLDGRPNTEAFF.

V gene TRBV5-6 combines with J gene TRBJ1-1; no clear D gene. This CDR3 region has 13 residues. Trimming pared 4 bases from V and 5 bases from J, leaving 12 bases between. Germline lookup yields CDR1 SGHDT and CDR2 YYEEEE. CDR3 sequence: CASSHILETEAFF. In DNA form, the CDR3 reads TGTGCCAGCAGCCATATCCTGGAAACTGAAGCTTTCTTT.

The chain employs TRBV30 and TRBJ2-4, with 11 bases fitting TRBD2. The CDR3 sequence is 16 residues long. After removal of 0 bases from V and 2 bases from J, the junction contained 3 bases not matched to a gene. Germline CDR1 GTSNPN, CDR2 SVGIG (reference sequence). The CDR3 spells CAWSVPSGRPKNIQYF. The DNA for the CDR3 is TGTGCCTGGAGTGTACCTAGCGGGAGGCCCAAAAACATTCAGTACTTC.

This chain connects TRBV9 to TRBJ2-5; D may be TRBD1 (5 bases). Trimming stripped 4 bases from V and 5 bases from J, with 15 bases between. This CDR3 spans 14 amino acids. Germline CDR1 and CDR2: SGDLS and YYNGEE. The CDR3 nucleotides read TGTGCCAGCAGCTTAGGGGAAGGCGAGGAGACCCAGTACTTC. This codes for CASSLGEGEETQYF.

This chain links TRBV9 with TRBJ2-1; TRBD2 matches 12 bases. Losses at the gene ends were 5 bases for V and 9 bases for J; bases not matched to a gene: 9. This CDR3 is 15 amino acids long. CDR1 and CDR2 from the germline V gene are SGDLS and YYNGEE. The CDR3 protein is CASSPRLAGDAEQFF. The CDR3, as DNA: TGTGCCAGCAGTCCGCGACTAGCGGGAGATGCTGAGCAGTTCTTC. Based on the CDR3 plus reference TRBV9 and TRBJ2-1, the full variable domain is DSGVTQTPKHLITATGQRVTLRCSPRSGDLSVYWYQQSLDQGLQFLIQYYNGEERAKGNILERFSAQQFPDLHSELNLSSLELGDSALYFCASSPRLAGDAEQFFGPGTRLTVL.

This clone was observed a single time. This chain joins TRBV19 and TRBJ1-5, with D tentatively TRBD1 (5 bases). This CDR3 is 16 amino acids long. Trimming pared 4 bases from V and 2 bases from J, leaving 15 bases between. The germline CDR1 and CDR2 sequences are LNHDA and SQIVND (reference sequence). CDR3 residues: CASSTAHGARNQPQHF. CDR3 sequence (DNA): TGTGCCAGTAGTACGGCCCACGGGGCTCGCAATCAGCCCCAGCATTTT.

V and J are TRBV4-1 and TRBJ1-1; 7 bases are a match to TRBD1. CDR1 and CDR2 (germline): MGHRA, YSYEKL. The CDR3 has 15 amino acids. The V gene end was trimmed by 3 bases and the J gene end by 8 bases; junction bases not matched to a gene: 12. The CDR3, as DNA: TGCGCCAGCAGCCAGCCGACAGGGTTGGTCTTAGAAGCTTTCTTT. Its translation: CASSQPTGLVLEAFF.

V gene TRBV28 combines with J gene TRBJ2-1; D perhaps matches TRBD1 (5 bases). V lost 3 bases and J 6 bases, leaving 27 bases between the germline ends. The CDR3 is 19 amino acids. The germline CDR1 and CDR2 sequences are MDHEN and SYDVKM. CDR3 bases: TGTGCCAGCAGTTTTGGTATGGATCTTTTTTCGTGGGGCCGCAATGAGCAGTTCTTC. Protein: CASSFGMDLFSWGRNEQFF. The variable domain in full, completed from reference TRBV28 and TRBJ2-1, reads DVKVTQSSRYLVKRTGEKVFLECVQDMDHENMFWYRQDPGLGLRLIYFSYDVKMKEKGDIPEGYSVSREKKERFSLILESASTNQTSMYLCASSFGMDLFSWGRNEQFFGPGTRLTVL.

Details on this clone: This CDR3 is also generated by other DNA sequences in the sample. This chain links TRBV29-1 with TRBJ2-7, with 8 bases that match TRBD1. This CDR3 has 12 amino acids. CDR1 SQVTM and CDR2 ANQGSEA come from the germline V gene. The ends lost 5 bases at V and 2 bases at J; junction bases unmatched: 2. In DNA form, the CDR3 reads TGCAGCGTTAGACAGGGGCCCTACGAGCAGTACTTC. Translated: CSVRQGPYEQYF.

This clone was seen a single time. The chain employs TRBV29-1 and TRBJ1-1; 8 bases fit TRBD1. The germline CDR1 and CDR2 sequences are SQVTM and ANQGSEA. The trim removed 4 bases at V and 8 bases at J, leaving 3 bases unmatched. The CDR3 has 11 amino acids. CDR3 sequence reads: CSVGRGPEAFF. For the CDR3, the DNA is TGCAGCGTTGGCAGGGGGCCGGAAGCTTTCTTT.

In nucleotides, the CDR3 is TGCAGCGTTGTCGGGAAGGGGGTAGCGGGAGATCTCGCCTACGAGCAGTACTTC. Encoded protein: CSVVGKGVAGDLAYEQYF. The chain links TRBV29-1 to TRBJ2-7; 9 positions match TRBD2. The germline V gene encodes CDR1 SQVTM and CDR2 ANQGSEA. V gave up 4 bases and J gave up 2 bases; unmatched junction bases: 18. The CDR3 runs to 18 residues.

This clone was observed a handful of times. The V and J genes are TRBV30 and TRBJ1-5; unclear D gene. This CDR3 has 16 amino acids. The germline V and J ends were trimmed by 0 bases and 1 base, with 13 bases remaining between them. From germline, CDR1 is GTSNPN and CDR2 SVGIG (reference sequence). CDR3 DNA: TGTGCCTGGAGTGTACAACGGTCCTCGAGCAATCAGCCCCAGCATTTT. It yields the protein CAWSVQRSSSNQPQHF.

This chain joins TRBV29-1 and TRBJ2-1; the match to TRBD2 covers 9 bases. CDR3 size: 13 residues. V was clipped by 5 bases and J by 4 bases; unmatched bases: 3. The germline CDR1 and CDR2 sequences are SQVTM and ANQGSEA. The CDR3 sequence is CSVPTSGYNEQFF. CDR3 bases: TGCAGCGTTCCCACTAGCGGGTACAATGAGCAGTTCTTC.

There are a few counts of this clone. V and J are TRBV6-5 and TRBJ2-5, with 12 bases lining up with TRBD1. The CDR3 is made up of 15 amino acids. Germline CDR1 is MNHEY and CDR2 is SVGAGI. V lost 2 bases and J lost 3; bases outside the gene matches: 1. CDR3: CASSYGTGGEETQYF. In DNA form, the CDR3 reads TGTGCCAGCAGTTACGGGACAGGGGGCGAAGAGACCCAGTACTTC.